This note documents a single T cell receptor beta chain sequence. Its target antigen remains unknown. These data come from a study of T cells expressing NK-cell markers (dated by TCRdb to 2020 to 2022). At the level of the whole study: Three sorted T-cell subsets (CD3+CD56+NKG2C+, CD3+CD56+NKG2C- and CD3+CD56-NKG2C+) from several donors had their TCR beta-chain repertoires profiled. Among the eight sequenced donors, seven were HCMV-seropositive and one was HCMV-seronegative. All eight donors whose samples were sequenced were randomly selected healthy volunteers, three of them men and five women. Sequencing of the libraries produced 2 x 150 bp reads on Illumina HiSeq 2000/2500, MiSeq or NextSeq. Points the paper makes about the study in general: For five or six donors, the dominant CD3+CD56+NKG2C+ clonotypes were among the top 10 CD8+ clonotypes and accounted for roughly 1.0-7.5% of CD8+ T cells. Whether the expanded NKG2C-expressing T cell clones were specific for HCMV antigens was left unclear. Those dominant clonotypes were again the most abundant among CD3+CD56-NKG2C+ cells in a handful of donors, at roughly 28.3-60.1%.

Reading the germline V gene gives CDR1 SGHRS and CDR2 YFSETQ. From its cysteine to its phenylalanine, the CDR3 spans 15 amino acids. The entry carries no DNA sequence. HCMV-specific IgG was detected in serum with a commercial ELISA kit to determine HCMV serostatus. Peripheral blood mononuclear cells were isolated from blood by Ficoll density gradient centrifugation. Sequencing was carried out with an Illumina HiSeq 2000. TCR beta cDNA libraries were prepared using 5'RACE template switching, which introduced a universal primer site and unique molecular identifiers. cDNA synthesis was primed from the TCR beta constant segment and was followed by two successive PCR amplification steps. As for the authors' bioinformatics: MIGEC was used to demultiplex reads and group the reads by UMI, and MiTCR was used to assemble and quantify clonotypes. To exclude erroneous sequences, any TCR cDNA sequence not supported by at least two reads was discarded. The tcR package was used for downstream repertoire analysis, and clonotypes were matched between fractions using CDR3 nucleotide sequence together with V segment. VDJmatch was used to annotate antigen specificity against VDJdb, with one amino acid substitution in CDR3 permitted. One entry per CDR3 protein sequence results from the TCRdb reprocessing of the reads, with DNA left out. The V and J calls, along with clone size, are taken from TCRdb and not from the paper's own processing. The table for this sample records fewer than 400,000 distinct CDR3 sequences. The leading ten clones occupy roughly 5.2% of the sample.

Recombination linked TRBV5-1 to TRBJ2-3; TCRdb designates TRBD2, a call that cannot be tested without DNA. The specimen sequenced was blood T cells: a sorted CD56 or NKG2C T cell subset, CD4+ or CD8+ T cells, or bulk PBMC T cells (not recorded which). This TCR derives from a man aged 18-69 years in good health. The CDR3: CASSGSGGFADTQYF. Here the CDR3 is joined to the reference TRBV5-1 and TRBJ2-3 genes, and the full variable domain is: KAGVTQTPRYLIKTRGQQVTLSCSPISGHRSVSWYQQTPGQGLQFLFEYFSETQRNKGNFPGRFSGRQFSNSRSEMNVSTLELGDSALYLCASSGSGGFADTQYFGPGTRLTVL.